The present entry profiles one T cell receptor beta chain with its context. The data were obtained in a study of control samples from healthy donors and cancer patients. This CDR3 comprises 14 residues. Germline CDR1 reads LNHDA; CDR2 reads SQIVND (reference sequence). Trimming left V 1 base short and J 1 base short, with 7 bases between. The protocol was immunoSEQ multiplex PCR, while the TCRdb copy is restricted to in-frame clones and leaves out a portion. The table records 75,000 to 100,000 clones, approximately 86% of them present only once. The sample consisted of blood. The TCR sequence derives from a man aged 30 to 39 in good health. The J gene is TRBJ1-2, the V gene TRBV19; D remains unclear. The chain's CDR3 is CASSIGYVNYGYTF. The CDR3 nucleotides read TGTGCCAGTAGTATAGGCTACGTTAACTATGGCTACACCTTC. The whole variable domain, filled in from reference TRBV19 and TRBJ1-2, reads DGGITQSPKYLFRKEGQNVTLSCEQNLNHDAMYWYRQDPGQGLRLIYYSQIVNDFQKGDIAEGYSVSREKKESFPLTVTSAQKNPTAFYLCASSIGYVNYGYTFGSGTRLTVV.